This T cell receptor (beta chain) comes out of a study of T-cell memory formation after mild COVID-19. The overall study: The two donors had largely donor-specific TCR clusters. Whole-study findings and limits: Some responding clones appeared in pre-infection memory, suggesting cross-reactive memory joined.

A few counts support this clonotype. Its specificity is unknown. The 5'RACE method, run with constant-segment primers, produced TCR alpha and TCR beta cDNA libraries (carrying sample barcodes and UMIs). Each CDR3 protein gets one entry after TCRdb re-called the 5' RACE reads with MiXCR. Found here are hundreds of thousands of distinct CDR3 sequences, 20% to 30% of them singletons; the top ten hold about an eighth. After removal of 4 bases from V and 5 bases from J, the junction contained 1 base not matched to a gene. In germline, CDR1 is SQVTM, CDR2 ANQGSEA. The CDR3 extends over 11 amino acids. This sequence originates from an adult woman who had mild COVID-19 (a few samples of this study predate the infection). Cell type and time point are not known. V is TRBV29-1 and J is TRBJ1-2; 7 nucleotides agree with TRBD1. The sequenced sample consisted of PBMCs or a T cell subset sorted from them (not recorded which). CDR3 nucleotides: TGCAGCGTTGGACAGGGTTATGGCTACACCTTC. Translated, it gives CSVGQGYGYTF. The full variable domain, with the rest looked up from reference TRBV29-1 and TRBJ1-2, is SAVISQKPSRDICQRGTSLTIQCQVDSQVTMMFWYRQQPGQSLTLIATANQGSEATYESGFVIDKFPISRPNLTFSTLTVSNMSPEDSSIYLCSVGQGYGYTFGSGTRLTVV.